The table lists the clone carrying this TCR beta chain with a few counts. For the second PCR, which ran for about 7 to 11 cycles, a sample-barcoded 5' primer and a J-beta primer mix were used. Every molecule of cDNA carried a tag from a template-switch adaptor with 12 random nucleotides. In TCRdb, the 5' RACE reads were re-called with MiXCR into one record per CDR3 protein. The sample has some 640,000 distinct CDR3 sequences, around half seen once. These data originate in a study of blood T cells in healthy people across ages. V shed 0 bases, J shed 1 base, and the junction held 7 bases outside the gene matches. The CDR3 consists of 16 residues. Germline lookup yields CDR1 SGHRS and CDR2 YFSETQ.

This chain links TRBV5-1 with TRBJ2-7; 7 nucleotides line up with TRBD2. This TCR was sampled from an older woman in good health. The sample consisted of blood. The CDR3 sequence: CASSLGPGLLSYEQYF. The CDR3 coding sequence is TGCGCCAGCAGCTTGGGACCGGGACTACTATCCTACGAGCAGTACTTC.